This paragraph reports one T cell receptor beta chain. Seattle's enrolled individuals joined amid active infection and were then monitored longitudinally. The data were taken from a study of blood T cell repertoires in COVID-19. Looking at the study overall: Italy, Spain and the United States were the sources of the convalescent and acute COVID-19 samples.

Germline assignment: CDR1 LGHNT and CDR2 FRNRAP. The CDR3 spans 15 residues. Trimming stripped 3 bases from V and 6 bases from J, with 16 bases between. Authors' methods: Counts of nucleated cells, estimated from reference gene primer amplification, were obtained. TCRdb keeps only in-frame clones here, not all; method: immunoSEQ multiplex PCR. V and J calls and clone size are copied from that table; D and trimming were computed from the DNA. This sample has approximately 80,000 clones, with about 85% found just once. The V call is TRBV12-5, the J call TRBJ2-3; no clear D. The clonotype originates from a woman older than 75 with COVID-19, enrolled during active disease. The specimen was peripheral blood. This chain's CDR3 is CASGFGVVGEDTQYF. CDR3 DNA: TGTGCTAGTGGTTTTGGTGTGGTCGGTGAGGATACGCAGTATTTT.